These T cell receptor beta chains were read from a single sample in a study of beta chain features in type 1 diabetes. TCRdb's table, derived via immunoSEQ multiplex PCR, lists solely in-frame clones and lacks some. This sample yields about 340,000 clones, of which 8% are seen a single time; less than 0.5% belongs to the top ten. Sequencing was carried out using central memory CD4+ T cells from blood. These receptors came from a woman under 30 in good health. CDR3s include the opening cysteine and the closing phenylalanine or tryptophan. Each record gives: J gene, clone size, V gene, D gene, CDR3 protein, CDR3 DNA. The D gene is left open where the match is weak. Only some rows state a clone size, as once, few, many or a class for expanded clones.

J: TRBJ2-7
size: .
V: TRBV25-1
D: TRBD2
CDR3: CASRGLAGTEQYF
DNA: TGTGCCAGCAGGGGACTAGCGGGAACTGAGCAGTACTTC

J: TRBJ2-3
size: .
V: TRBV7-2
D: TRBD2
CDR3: CASSLALRLAGGRTQYF
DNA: TGTGCCAGCAGCTTAGCCCTACGACTAGCGGGGGGCAGGACGCAGTATTTT

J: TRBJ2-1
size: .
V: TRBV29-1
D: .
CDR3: CSVDGNEQFF
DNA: TGCAGCGTTGACGGGAATGAGCAGTTCTTC

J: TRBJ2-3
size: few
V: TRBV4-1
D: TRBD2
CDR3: CASSQLVAGVITTQYF
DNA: TGCGCCAGCAGCCAACTCGTAGCGGGAGTAATTACTACGCAGTATTTT

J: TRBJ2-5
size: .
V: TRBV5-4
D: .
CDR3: CASSLVSGGGFETQYF
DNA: TGTGCCAGCAGCTTAGTTAGCGGCGGGGGCTTTGAGACCCAGTACTTC

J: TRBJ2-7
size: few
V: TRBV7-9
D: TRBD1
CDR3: CASSGDSSSYEQYF
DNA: TGTGCCAGCAGCGGGGACAGCAGCTCCTACGAGCAGTACTTC

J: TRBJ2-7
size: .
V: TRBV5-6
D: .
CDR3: CASSLALRPRIDEQYF
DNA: TGTGCCAGCAGCTTGGCCTTACGGCCGCGGATCGACGAGCAGTACTTC

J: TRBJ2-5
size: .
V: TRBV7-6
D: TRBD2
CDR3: CASSLGGVGETQYF
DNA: TGTGCCAGCAGCTTGGGAGGGGTGGGAGAGACCCAGTACTTC

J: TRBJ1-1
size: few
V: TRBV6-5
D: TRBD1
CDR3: CASSPETGRGRAFF
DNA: TGTGCCAGCAGCCCCGAGACAGGGCGGGGCAGAGCTTTCTTT

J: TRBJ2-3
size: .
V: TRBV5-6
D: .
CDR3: CASSRGRPSDTQYF
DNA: TGTGCCAGCAGCAGGGGTAGGCCATCAGATACGCAGTATTTT

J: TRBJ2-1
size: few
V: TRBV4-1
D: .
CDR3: CASSNEQFF
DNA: TGTGCCAGCAGCAATGAGCAGTTCTTC

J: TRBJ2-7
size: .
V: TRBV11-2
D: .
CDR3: CASSLDRNYEQYF
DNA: TGTGCCAGCAGCTTAGATCGGAACTACGAGCAGTACTTC

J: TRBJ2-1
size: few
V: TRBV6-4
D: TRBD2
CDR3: CASSELAASSVEQFF
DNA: TGTGCCAGCAGTGAACTAGCGGCGTCCTCCGTTGAGCAGTTCTTC

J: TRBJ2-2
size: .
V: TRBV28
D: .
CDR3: CASSLGGGNTGELFF
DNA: TGTGCCAGCAGTTTGGGCGGAGGGAACACCGGGGAGCTGTTTTTT

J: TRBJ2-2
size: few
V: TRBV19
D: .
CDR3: CASKVGASNTGELFF
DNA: TGTGCCAGTAAGGTGGGAGCATCGAACACCGGGGAGCTGTTTTTT

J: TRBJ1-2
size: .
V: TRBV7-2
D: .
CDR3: CASSLNYRDGYTF
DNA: TGTGCCAGCAGCTTAAATTACAGGGATGGCTACACCTTC

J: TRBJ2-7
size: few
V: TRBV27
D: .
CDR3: CASSLEFSGDYEQYF
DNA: TGTGCCAGCAGTTTAGAGTTTAGCGGTGACTACGAGCAGTACTTC

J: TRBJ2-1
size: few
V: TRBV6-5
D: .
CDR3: CASSYRQNNEQFF
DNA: TGTGCCAGCAGTTACAGGCAGAACAATGAGCAGTTCTTC

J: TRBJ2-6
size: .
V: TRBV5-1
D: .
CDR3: CASTSGGPSSGANVLTF
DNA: TGCGCCAGCACGTCGGGCGGCCCTAGCTCTGGGGCCAACGTCCTGACTTTC

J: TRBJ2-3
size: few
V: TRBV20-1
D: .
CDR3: CSAGGADTQYF
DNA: TGCAGTGCCGGAGGGGCAGATACGCAGTATTTT

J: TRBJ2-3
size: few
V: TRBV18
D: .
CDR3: CASSPPGVTDTQYF
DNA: TGTGCCAGCTCACCACCGGGGGTGACAGATACGCAGTATTTT

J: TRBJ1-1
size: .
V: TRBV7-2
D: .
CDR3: CASSLRANTEAFF
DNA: TGTGCCAGCAGCTTAAGAGCGAACACTGAAGCTTTCTTT

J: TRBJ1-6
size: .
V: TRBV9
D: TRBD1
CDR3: CASSTGTGGNSPLHF
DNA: TGTGCCAGCAGCACCGGGACAGGGGGAAATTCACCCCTCCACTTT

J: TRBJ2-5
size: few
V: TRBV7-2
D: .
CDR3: CASSPRAGQKETQYF
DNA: TGTGCCAGCAGCCCTAGAGCGGGCCAAAAAGAGACCCAGTACTTC

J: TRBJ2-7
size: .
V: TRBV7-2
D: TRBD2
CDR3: CASSSPGLANYEQYF
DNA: TGTGCCAGCAGCTCGCCGGGACTAGCGAACTACGAGCAGTACTTC

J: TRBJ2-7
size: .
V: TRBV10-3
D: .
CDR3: CAIASGRYEQYF
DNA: TGTGCCATAGCGTCAGGGAGGTACGAGCAGTACTTC

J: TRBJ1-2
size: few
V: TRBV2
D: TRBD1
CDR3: CASSETGKVNTF
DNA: TGTGCCAGCAGCGAGACAGGGAAGGTAAACACCTTC

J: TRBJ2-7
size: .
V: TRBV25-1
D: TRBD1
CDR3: CASKRGQGSYEQYF
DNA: TGTGCCAGCAAGAGGGGACAGGGCTCCTACGAGCAGTACTTC

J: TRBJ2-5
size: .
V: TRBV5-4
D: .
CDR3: CASSGRPEETQYF
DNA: TGTGCCAGCAGCGGAAGACCGGAGGAGACCCAGTACTTC

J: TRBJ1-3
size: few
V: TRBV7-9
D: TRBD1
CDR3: CASSTGTGEDTIYF
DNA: TGTGCCAGCAGCACCGGGACAGGGGAAGACACCATATATTTT

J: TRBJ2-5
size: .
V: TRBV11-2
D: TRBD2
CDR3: CASSLDGRRGTQYF
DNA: TGTGCCAGCAGCTTAGACGGGAGGCGGGGGACCCAGTACTTC

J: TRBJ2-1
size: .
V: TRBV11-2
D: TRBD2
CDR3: CASSLSKAGSYNEQFF
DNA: TGTGCCAGCAGCTTGAGTAAAGCGGGATCGTACAATGAGCAGTTCTTC

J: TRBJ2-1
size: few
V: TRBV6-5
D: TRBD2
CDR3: CASSWTSGRANEQFF
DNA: TGTGCCAGCAGCTGGACTAGCGGGAGGGCTAATGAGCAGTTCTTC

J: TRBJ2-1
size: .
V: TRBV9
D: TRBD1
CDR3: CASSVAGTDYNEQFF
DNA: TGTGCCAGCAGCGTAGCCGGGACAGACTACAATGAGCAGTTCTTC

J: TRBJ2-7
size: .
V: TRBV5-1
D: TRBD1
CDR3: CASSHPGQRYEQYF
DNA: TGCGCCAGCTCACACCCGGGACAGAGATACGAGCAGTACTTC

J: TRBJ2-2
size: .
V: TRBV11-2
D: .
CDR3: CASTPNVGMNTGELFF
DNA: TGTGCCAGCACCCCGAACGTAGGGATGAACACCGGGGAGCTGTTTTTT